This entry lists 17 T cell receptor beta chains sequenced from one sample in a study of blood T cell repertoires in COVID-19. TCRdb keeps only in-frame clones here, not all; method: immunoSEQ multiplex PCR. The table shows about 110,000 clones, with approximately 89% occurring only once. Specimen: peripheral blood. The receptors were sampled from a man aged 50-60 years with active or convalescent COVID-19.

The CDR3 protein is CASSAPDSSLGSYEQYF. DNA of the CDR3: TGTGCCAGCAGCGCACCGGACAGCTCTTTAGGGTCCTACGAGCAGTACTTC. The V gene is TRBV11-2, the J gene TRBJ2-7; perhaps TRBD1 as D (6 bases). V lost 5 bases and J lost 1, with 21 bases in between. CDR1 and CDR2 (germline): SGHAT, FQNNGV. This CDR3 region has 17 residues.

V usage is TRBV5-6 and J usage is TRBJ2-3; 8 positions match TRBD1. Germline CDR1 and CDR2: SGHDT and YYEEEE. This CDR3 region has 14 residues. J lost 6 bases, V lost 3 bases, and 6 bases had no gene match. CDR3 bases: TGTGCCAGCAGCTCTGGACAGGGTTCGGATACGCAGTATTTT. It yields the protein CASSSGQGSDTQYF.

The chain couples TRBV9 to TRBJ1-3; D gene unclear. Deletions cut 1 base from V and 0 bases from J, with 8 bases between. The length of the CDR3 is 15 residues. CDR1 and CDR2 (germline): SGDLS, YYNGEE. CDR3 amino acids: CASSVNLNSGNTIYF. The CDR3 DNA reads as TGTGCCAGCAGCGTAAACTTGAACTCTGGAAACACCATATATTTT.

The chain has TRBV7-9 and TRBJ2-4, with 14 bases fitting TRBD2. Unmatched junction bases numbered 9, after V lost 5 bases and J lost 0 bases. The CDR3 totals 19 residues. CDR1 is SEHNR and CDR2 is FQNEAQ in the germline V gene (reference sequence). As DNA, the CDR3 is TGTGCCAGCAGCCCCGGGACTAGCGGGAGTTTTTTAGCCAAAAACATTCAGTACTTC. This encodes CASSPGTSGSFLAKNIQYF.

This clone was observed once. The chain employs TRBV5-6 and TRBJ2-5; TRBD1 matches at 7 bases. The length of the CDR3 is 19 residues. Germline CDR1 is SGHDT and CDR2 is YYEEEE. Trimming at V came to 4 bases and at J to 1 base, leaving 19 bases not matched to a gene. CDR3 amino acids: CASSAPRELDRRRQETQYF. Here the CDR3 DNA reads TGTGCCAGCAGCGCACCCCGAGAGCTGGACAGGCGTCGCCAAGAGACCCAGTACTTC.

In its sample, this clone was seen once. The chain combines TRBV12-3 or TRBV12-4 with TRBJ1-1; D might be TRBD1 (5 bases). The CDR3 consists of 13 residues. V was pared by 6 bases and J by 5 bases, with 13 bases between. CDR3 sequence reads: CASRSRGGTEAFF. CDR3 DNA: TGTGCCAGCAGATCTCGGGGGGGGACTGAAGCTTTCTTT.

The chain recombines TRBV19 with TRBJ1-2; D remains unclear. Germline loops: CDR1 LNHDA, CDR2 SQIVND (reference sequence). V was pared by 2 bases and J by 0 bases, with 7 bases between. The CDR3 length is 14 residues. The CDR3 DNA follows: TGTGCCAGTAGTATACAGCGTACTAACTATGGCTACACCTTC. It encodes CASSIQRTNYGYTF.

CDR3 loop: CASSRGTDRVYGYTF. DNA for the CDR3: TGTGCCAGCAGCCGAGGAACGGACAGGGTCTATGGCTACACCTTC. V and J are TRBV3-1 (or the pseudogene TRBV3-2) and TRBJ1-2; 8 bases align to TRBD1. Per the germline V gene, CDR1 is LGHDT and CDR2 is YNNKEL (reference sequence). The CDR3 is made up of 15 amino acids. With V trimmed by 4 bases and J by 4 bases, 8 bases remained unmatched.

The V and J genes are TRBV6-6 and TRBJ2-2, with a possible D match to TRBD2 (6 bases). Germline-derived CDR1 and CDR2 are MNHNY and SVGAGI (reference sequence). Between the trimmed V and J ends, which lost 3 bases and 3 bases, there was a span of 11 bases. The CDR3 is made up of 15 amino acids. CDR3 sequence: CASSYSGADTGELFF. DNA of the CDR3: TGTGCCAGCAGTTATTCGGGAGCCGACACCGGGGAGCTGTTTTTT.

This rearrangement joins TRBV28 to TRBJ2-1; 9 nucleotides agree with TRBD2. The CDR3 consists of 15 residues. Trimming cost V 6 bases and J 10 bases; bases outside gene matches: 13. The germline gives CDR1 MDHEN, CDR2 SYDVKM. The CDR3 sequence is CASSFGLARLEEQFF. The CDR3 nucleotides read TGTGCCAGCAGCTTCGGACTAGCGAGGTTAGAGGAGCAGTTCTTC.

The chain couples TRBV4-1 to TRBJ1-4; weak D call: TRBD1 (6 bases). CDR1 is MGHRA, CDR2 YSYEKL, per germline. Trimming left V 0 bases short and J 7 bases short, with 15 bases between. The CDR3 totals 16 residues. The CDR3 is CASSQDGTSLSEKLFF. The DNA for the CDR3 is TGCGCCAGCAGCCAAGATGGGACATCGCTTAGTGAAAAACTGTTTTTT.

The V call is TRBV7-9, the J call TRBJ2-1, with D unclear. This CDR3 is 14 amino acids long. V was cut by 3 bases and J by 2 bases, with 8 bases left in between. Germline assignment: CDR1 SEHNR and CDR2 FQNEAQ (reference sequence). For the CDR3, the DNA is TGTGCCAGCAGCTTCCGCGGCACCTACAATGAGCAGTTCTTC. Translation gives CASSFRGTYNEQFF.

The J gene is TRBJ2-7, the V gene TRBV11-2; 7 nucleotides match TRBD2. V shed 4 bases, J shed 2 bases, and the junction held 11 bases outside the gene matches. CDR1 is SGHAT and CDR2 is FQNNGV in the germline V gene. The CDR3 sequence is 16 residues long. The DNA for the CDR3 is TGTGCCAGCAGCTCTGTTAGCGGGCGATCGACCTACGAGCAGTACTTC. Translation gives CASSSVSGRSTYEQYF.

The table lists this clone with a few counts. The rearrangement uses TRBV30 and TRBJ1-1; D is ambiguous. Germline-derived CDR1 and CDR2 are GTSNPN and SVGIG (reference sequence). The CDR3 is 15 residues long. Trimming took off 2 bases at V and 5 bases at J, with 18 bases between the two ends. The CDR3, as DNA: TGTGCCTGGAGTCGTACCGACCGGCCGGGGACTGAAGCTTTCTTT. The encoded protein is CAWSRTDRPGTEAFF.

Details on this clone: A junction boundary mismatches the germline segment, possibly from a read error. This sequence joins TRBV9 and TRBJ2-1; 8 nucleotides align to TRBD1. The CDR3 consists of 18 residues. From germline, CDR1 is SGDLS and CDR2 YYNGEE. CDR3 region: CASSVDKSGDRTYDEQFF. The CDR3 nucleotides are TGTGCCAGCAGCGTAGATAAATCTGGGGACAGGACCTACGATGAGCAGTTCTTC. The full variable domain, its missing parts supplied by reference TRBV9 and TRBJ2-1, is DSGVTQTPKHLITATGQRVTLRCSPRSGDLSVYWYQQSLDQGLQFLIQYYNGEERAKGNILERFSAQQFPDLHSELNLSSLELGDSALYFCASSVDKSGDRTYDEQFFGPGTRLTVL.

The rearrangement links TRBV5-1 to TRBJ1-1; D unclear. The CDR3 is 13 amino acids. Per the germline V gene, CDR1 is SGHRS and CDR2 is YFSETQ. V lost 4 bases and J 1 base, leaving 8 bases between the germline ends. As DNA, the CDR3 is TGCGCCAGCAGCCGCCGGGAGAACACTGAAGCTTTCTTT. It encodes CASSRRENTEAFF.

The chain couples TRBV15 to TRBJ2-3; 8 nucleotides align to TRBD1. V shed 3 bases, J shed 3 bases, and the junction held 5 bases outside the gene matches. The germline gives CDR1 LNHNV, CDR2 YYDKDF (reference sequence). The CDR3 loop spans 15 amino acids. The CDR3 DNA reads as TGTGCCACCAGCAGGGCTCGGACAGGGACAGATACGCAGTATTTT. Its protein product is CATSRARTGTDTQYF. Drawing the rest from reference TRBV15 and TRBJ2-3, the complete variable domain is DAMVIQNPRYQVTQFGKPVTLSCSQTLNHNVMYWYQQKSSQAPKLLFHYYDKDFNNEADTPDNFQSRRPNTSFCFLDIRSPGLGDTAMYLCATSRARTGTDTQYFGPGTRLTVL.